The sample holds many counts of the clone carrying this T cell receptor beta chain. The source of the sample is a study of neurological immune-mediated disorders. Synthesis of cDNA was performed by 5'RACE using 10-nucleotide random UMIs. TCRdb called the 5' RACE reads again in MiXCR, with one record for every CDR3 protein. The table lists about 49,000 distinct CDR3 sequences, roughly 8% of them singletons. Germline lookup yields CDR1 LGHDT and CDR2 YNNKEL (reference sequence). The CDR3 spans 12 residues. V was shortened by 2 bases and J by 8 bases, with 9 bases between the two germline ends. Indicated time point: longitudinal time-point 3. The unsorted libraries were prepared from 2 million PBMCs (stored at -80 C).

The specimen sequenced was PBMCs. The TCR comes from a middle-aged woman in good health. The rearrangement links TRBV3-1 to TRBJ1-2, with D unresolved. The CDR3 DNA follows: TGTGCCAGCAGCCAACGATCTCTGGGCTACACCTTC. This encodes CASSQRSLGYTF.